What follows are 27 T cell receptor beta chains derived from one specimen sequenced in a study of vaccination and CD4 T cells after COVID-19. MiXCR, run by TCRdb on the PCR reads, gives a single entry per CDR3 protein. The sample contains 30,000 to 40,000 distinct CDR3 sequences, under 45% of which appear only once. Described time point: late sampling 161 to 241 days after vaccination in a few convalescent patients. The material sequenced was CD4+ T cells from blood, taken about 7 months after SARS-CoV-2 vaccination. Receptor source: a human donor who had recovered from COVID-19.

The chain couples TRBV6-2 or TRBV6-3 to TRBJ2-5, with D tentatively TRBD2 (5 bases). The V end was cut by 0 bases, the J end by 5 bases, with 10 bases between. Germline V gives CDR1 MNHEY, CDR2 SVGEGT. The CDR3 is 14 residues long. The CDR3 sequence: CASSYSRAQETQYF. DNA for the CDR3: TGTGCCAGCAGTTACTCGAGGGCACAGGAGACCCAGTACTTC.

This clonotype has more than one count but fewer than ten. This chain links TRBV28 with TRBJ1-2, with a possible D match to TRBD1 (6 bases). The germline V gene encodes CDR1 MDHEN and CDR2 SYDVKM. Trimming stripped 5 bases from V and 3 bases from J, with 22 bases between. The CDR3 covers 17 residues. The CDR3 nucleotides read TGTGCCAGCAGTCACAACGAAAGGACAGCTCAAGACTATGGCTACACCTTC. Protein: CASSHNERTAQDYGYTF.

This clonotype showed up just a few times. The rearrangement joins TRBV20-1 to TRBJ2-7, with D perhaps matching TRBD1 (6 bases). CDR1 is DFQATT, CDR2 SNEGSKA, per germline (reference sequence). V lost 0 bases and J 0 bases, leaving 15 bases between the germline ends. CDR3 length: 16 residues. The CDR3 spells CSARDMDSWASYEQYF. Written as DNA, the CDR3 is TGCAGTGCTAGAGATATGGACAGCTGGGCCTCCTACGAGCAGTACTTC.

The chain is built from TRBV19 and TRBJ2-1; no clear D. V dropped 1 base and J dropped 2 bases, with 9 bases sitting between them. Germline V lookup: CDR1 LNHDA, CDR2 SQIVND (reference sequence). The CDR3 covers 15 residues. This CDR3 is CASSIGAPAYNEQFF. The CDR3 coding sequence is TGTGCCAGTAGTATAGGAGCGCCCGCCTACAATGAGCAGTTCTTC.

The J gene is TRBJ2-1, the V gene TRBV6-1; the D call may be TRBD1 or TRBD2 (5 bases each). The CDR3 is 12 residues long. Germline V gene lookup returns CDR1 MNHNS and CDR2 SASEGT. V lost 8 bases and J 4 bases, leaving 9 bases between the germline ends. The DNA of the CDR3 is TGTGCCAGCGGGGGAGAATACAATGAGCAGTTCTTC. The encoded protein is CASGGEYNEQFF.

The V and J genes are TRBV28 and TRBJ1-5, with 9 bases matching TRBD1. Germline V gene lookup returns CDR1 MDHEN and CDR2 SYDVKM. V shed 5 bases and J 3 bases; nucleotides not matched to a gene: 11. This CDR3 comprises 17 residues. As DNA, the CDR3 is TGTGCCAGCAGTCCAAACAGGGGGCATCGTATCAATCAGCCCCAGCATTTT. Translating it yields CASSPNRGHRINQPQHF.

The chain couples TRBV24-1 to TRBJ2-7; D gene unclear. The CDR3 is 13 amino acids. CDR1 KGHDR and CDR2 SFDVKD come from the germline V gene. The germline V and J ends were trimmed by 4 bases and 7 bases, with 13 bases remaining between them. CDR3: CATSDGHLYEQYF. The CDR3 DNA is TGTGCCACCAGTGACGGGCACCTCTATGAGCAGTACTTC.

V usage is TRBV28 and J usage is TRBJ2-1; the D is unclear. The CDR3 loop spans 18 amino acids. V dropped 7 bases and J dropped 1 base, with 23 bases sitting between them. The germline gives CDR1 MDHEN, CDR2 SYDVKM. The CDR3, as DNA: TGTGCCAGCAAACCATACGGCGAGACCATCGAATCCTACAATGAGCAGTTCTTC. Its protein product is CASKPYGETIESYNEQFF. The variable domain in full, completed from reference TRBV28 and TRBJ2-1, reads DVKVTQSSRYLVKRTGEKVFLECVQDMDHENMFWYRQDPGLGLRLIYFSYDVKMKEKGDIPEGYSVSREKKERFSLILESASTNQTSMYLCASKPYGETIESYNEQFFGPGTRLTVL.

This clonotype was counted between two and nine times. The CDR3 coding sequence is TGTGCCAGCAGCTTAATGGCGGGCTCCGAGCAGTACTTC. Translated, it gives CASSLMAGSEQYF. This chain joins TRBV7-3 and TRBJ2-7; D might be TRBD2 (5 bases). V was shortened by 1 base and J by 6 bases, with 10 bases between the two germline ends. Looked up from germline, CDR1 is SGHTA and CDR2 is FQGTGA. The CDR3 runs 13 residues.

The chain links TRBV5-4 to TRBJ2-5; D might be TRBD2 (6 bases). Per the germline V gene, CDR1 is SGHNT and CDR2 is YYREEE (reference sequence). The length of the CDR3 is 15 residues. The V gene lost 3 bases and the J gene lost 5 bases, with 17 bases spanning the gap. CDR3 nucleotide sequence: TGTGCCAGCAGCTCCCGGGACTGGGGGATGGAGACCCAGTACTTC. This gives the protein CASSSRDWGMETQYF.

This clonotype was seen a few times. V usage is TRBV28 and J usage is TRBJ2-7; possible D gene TRBD1, 5 bases. The V end was cut by 6 bases, the J end by 9 bases, with 18 bases between. CDR1 MDHEN and CDR2 SYDVKM come from the germline V gene. The CDR3 has 13 residues. CDR3 residues: CASRLKGITGQYF. The CDR3 nucleotides read TGTGCCAGCAGGCTTAAGGGGATTACGGGGCAGTACTTC.

This clonotype is judged medium-sized. This chain joins TRBV19 and TRBJ2-5, with a possible D match to TRBD1 (6 bases). Trimming left V 7 bases short and J 4 bases short, with 10 bases between. Per the germline V gene, CDR1 is LNHDA and CDR2 is SQIVND (reference sequence). The CDR3 contains 12 residues. CDR3 bases: TGTGCCAGTAAGGAGACAGGAGAGACCCAGTACTTC. It is translated as CASKETGETQYF.

The table lists this clonotype with a count of one. The chain joins TRBV19 to TRBJ2-2; TRBD2 aligns across 10 bases. After removal of 4 bases from V and 6 bases from J, the junction contained 14 bases not matched to a gene. CDR1 is LNHDA, CDR2 SQIVND, per germline (reference sequence). The CDR3 consists of 18 residues. The CDR3 region is CASSRTSGARIRSGELFF. The CDR3 region has the DNA TGTGCCAGTAGTAGAACTAGCGGGGCCCGTATCAGGTCCGGGGAGCTGTTTTTT.

In this sample, this clonotype turned up a few times. This rearrangement joins TRBV27 to TRBJ2-5; D may match TRBD1 or TRBD2 (5 bases each). Germline CDR1 reads MNHEY; CDR2 reads SMNVEV (reference sequence). This CDR3 spans 14 amino acids. V lost 4 bases to trimming and J lost 7 bases, with 16 bases between them. CDR3 residues: CASSSPGLAGTQYF. The CDR3 nucleotides read TGTGCCAGCAGTTCCCCGGGGCTAGCCGGGACCCAGTACTTC.

This clonotype was detected only once. This chain connects TRBV6-4 to TRBJ2-5, with 7 bases lining up with TRBD1. CDR1 and CDR2 from the germline V gene are MRHNA and SNTAGT. V lost 5 bases to trimming and J lost 0 bases; unmatched junction nucleotides: 3. The CDR3 sequence is 14 residues long. The CDR3 loop reads CASSLQGYQETQYF. Here the CDR3 DNA reads TGTGCCAGCAGTTTACAGGGGTACCAAGAGACCCAGTACTTC.

This clonotype showed up just a few times. The chain links TRBV7-2 to TRBJ2-3; perhaps TRBD1 as D (5 bases). The CDR3 contains 14 residues. With 0 bases removed from V and 6 bases from J, the gap between germline ends came to 10 bases. CDR1 and CDR2 from the germline V gene are SGHTA and FQGNSA. DNA of the CDR3: TGTGCCAGCAGCTTAGCGCGGACACTGGATACGCAGTATTTT. Translated, it gives CASSLARTLDTQYF.

The chain combines TRBV7-8 with TRBJ2-5; TRBD2 might be the D (5 bases). Trimming left V 5 bases short and J 5 bases short, with 27 bases between. This CDR3 comprises 18 residues. Germline loops: CDR1 SGHVS, CDR2 FQNEAQ. The CDR3 sequence is CASSPSDLAGPKRETQYF. CDR3 DNA: TGTGCCAGCAGCCCCTCGGATTTGGCAGGCCCAAAGCGGGAGACCCAGTACTTC.

The rearrangement uses TRBV28 and TRBJ2-2; 9 bases map to TRBD2. This CDR3 contains 16 residues. With 1 base clipped from V and 3 bases from J, the junction kept 3 bases outside the gene matches. The germline V gene has CDR1 MDHEN and CDR2 SYDVKM. As DNA, the CDR3 is TGTGCCAGCAGTTTATCGTTAGCGGGAGACACCGGGGAGCTGTTTTTT. Residues: CASSLSLAGDTGELFF.

This clonotype has at least ten counts. The chain has TRBV20-1 and TRBJ1-1, with a weak D call TRBD1 (5 bases). Germline CDR1 is DFQATT and CDR2 is SNEGSKA (reference sequence). V shed 3 bases and J shed 10 bases, with 18 bases lying between them. The CDR3 length is 13 residues. CDR3 in DNA: TGCAGTGCTAGGGGGCCCATTGACGAGGGAGCTTTCTTT. It is translated as CSARGPIDEGAFF.

CDR3 protein: CASSPRTDYNSPLHF. CDR3 bases: TGTGCCAGCAGCCCCCGGACAGACTATAATTCACCCCTCCACTTT. The V call is TRBV5-4, the J call TRBJ1-6, with D possibly TRBD1 on 6 matching bases. The CDR3 covers 15 residues. Germline CDR1 reads SGHNT; CDR2 reads YYREEE (reference sequence). Trimming removed 4 bases from V and 3 bases from J, with 11 bases in between.

The chain carries TRBV18 and TRBJ1-2; maybe TRBD1 (6 bases). Germline CDR1 and CDR2: KGHSH and LQKENI. The CDR3 sequence is 13 residues long. Trimming removed 4 bases from V and 2 bases from J, with 8 bases in between. The CDR3 loop is CASSRTENYGYTF. The CDR3 DNA reads TGTGCCAGCTCACGGACAGAAAACTATGGCTACACCTTC.

Sample share makes this clonotype medium-sized (0.01 to 0.1%). The CDR3 spells CASSYSASGRAGETQYF. CDR3 in DNA: TGTGCCAGCAGTTACTCAGCCAGCGGGAGGGCCGGGGAGACCCAGTACTTC. The genes are TRBV6-5 and TRBJ2-5, with 10 bases identical to TRBD2. The CDR3 runs 17 residues. Trimming took 0 bases from V and 5 from J; bases not matched to a gene: 9. The germline V gene has CDR1 MNHEY and CDR2 SVGAGI.

The genes are TRBV9 and TRBJ1-2; TRBD1 might be the D (5 bases). V lost 0 bases and J 5 bases, leaving 11 bases between the germline ends. The CDR3 extends over 14 amino acids. CDR1 is SGDLS, CDR2 YYNGEE, per germline. CDR3 nucleotide sequence: TGTGCCAGCAGCGTAGGTAGGGGAGTGTATGGCTACACCTTC. Protein sequence: CASSVGRGVYGYTF.

The V gene is TRBV2, the J gene TRBJ2-3; 7 nucleotides match TRBD2. This CDR3 is built from 15 residues. The ends lost 5 bases at V and 0 bases at J; junction bases unmatched: 5. In germline, CDR1 is SNHLY, CDR2 FYNNEI. In DNA, the CDR3 is TGTGCCAGCAGTTTCCTAGCGGAGAGCACAGATACGCAGTATTTT. The encoded protein is CASSFLAESTDTQYF.

This clonotype is categorized as medium-sized. This rearrangement joins TRBV6-4 to TRBJ2-2; 7 nucleotides line up with TRBD2. V was pared by 2 bases and J by 6 bases, with 9 bases of the junction left unmatched. From germline, CDR1 is MRHNA and CDR2 SNTAGT. CDR3 length: 16 amino acids. The CDR3: CASSDTPSGDPGELFF. In DNA form, the CDR3 reads TGTGCCAGCAGTGACACCCCAAGCGGGGACCCCGGGGAGCTGTTTTTT.

This clonotype was counted only a few times. The rearrangement uses TRBV6-5 and TRBJ1-1; 10 bases are shared with TRBD1. The trim removed 0 bases at V and 4 bases at J, leaving 8 bases unmatched. The CDR3 runs to 17 residues. Germline CDR1 is MNHEY and CDR2 is SVGAGI. The CDR3 DNA reads as TGTGCCAGCAGTTACTCGAGGACAGGGGGAGTAGGCACTGAAGCTTTCTTT. Translating gives CASSYSRTGGVGTEAFF.

Judged by abundance, this clonotype is medium-sized. The CDR3, as DNA: TGTGCCAGCAGTGATTCTAGCGGGGGCACAGATACGCAGTATTTT. The encoded protein is CASSDSSGGTDTQYF. V is TRBV6-4 and J is TRBJ2-3, with TRBD2 matching 9 bases. CDR3 length: 15 residues. CDR1 is MRHNA, CDR2 SNTAGT, per germline. V shed 3 bases, J shed 1 base, and the junction held 2 bases outside the gene matches.